The TCR beta chain described here comes from a study of cytomegalovirus exposure and HLA in healthy donors. Researchers ran the PCR with 60 Vbeta and 13 Jbeta primers. TCRdb keeps only in-frame clones here, not all; method: immunoSEQ multiplex PCR. Of approximately 240,000 clones in the sample, approximately 90% were seen once. Trimming left V 2 bases short and J 1 base short, with 5 bases between. The CDR3 covers 13 residues. The germline V gene encodes CDR1 PRHDT and CDR2 FYEKMQ (reference sequence). A word on this clone: The antigen remains unidentified.

Study outcomes and limitations: A later examination showed that TCR association rates differed by HLA locus, with DRB1 most and HLA-C fewest.

The V and J genes are TRBV13 and TRBJ1-2; D is undetermined. This receptor was taken from a woman aged 18 to 35 in good health and CMV-seronegative. Sequencing input: PBMCs. As DNA, the CDR3 is TGTGCCAGCAGCTTAACCGGTAACTATGGCTACACCTTC. This translates into CASSLTGNYGYTF.